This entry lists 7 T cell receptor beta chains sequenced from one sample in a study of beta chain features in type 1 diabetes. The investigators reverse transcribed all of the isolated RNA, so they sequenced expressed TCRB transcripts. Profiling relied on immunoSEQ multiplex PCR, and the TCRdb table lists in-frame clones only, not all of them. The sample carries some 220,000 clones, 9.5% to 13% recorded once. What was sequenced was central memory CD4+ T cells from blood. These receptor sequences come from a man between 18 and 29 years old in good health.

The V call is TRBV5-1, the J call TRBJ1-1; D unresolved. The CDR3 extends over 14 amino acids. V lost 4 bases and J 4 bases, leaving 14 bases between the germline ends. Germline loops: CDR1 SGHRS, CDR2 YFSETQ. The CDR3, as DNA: TGCGCCAGCAGCCCGTTAGGGTCAGTCACTGAAGCTTTCTTT. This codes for CASSPLGSVTEAFF. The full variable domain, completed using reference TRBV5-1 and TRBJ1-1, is KAGVTQTPRYLIKTRGQQVTLSCSPISGHRSVSWYQQTPGQGLQFLFEYFSETQRNKGNFPGRFSGRQFSNSRSEMNVSTLELGDSALYLCASSPLGSVTEAFFGQGTRLTVV.

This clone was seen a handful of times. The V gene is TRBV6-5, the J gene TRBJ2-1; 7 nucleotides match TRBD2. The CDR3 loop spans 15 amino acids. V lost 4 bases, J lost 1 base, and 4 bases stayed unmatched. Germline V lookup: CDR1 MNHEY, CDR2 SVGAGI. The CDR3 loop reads CASSLASGSYNEQFF. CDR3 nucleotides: TGTGCCAGCAGTTTAGCTAGCGGTTCCTACAATGAGCAGTTCTTC.

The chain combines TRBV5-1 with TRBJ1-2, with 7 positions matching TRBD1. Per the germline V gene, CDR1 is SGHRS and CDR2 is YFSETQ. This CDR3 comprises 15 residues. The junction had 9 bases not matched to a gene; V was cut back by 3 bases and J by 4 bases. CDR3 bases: TGCGCCAGCAGCTGGGACACAGGGGTGAGCTATGGCTACACCTTC. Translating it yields CASSWDTGVSYGYTF.

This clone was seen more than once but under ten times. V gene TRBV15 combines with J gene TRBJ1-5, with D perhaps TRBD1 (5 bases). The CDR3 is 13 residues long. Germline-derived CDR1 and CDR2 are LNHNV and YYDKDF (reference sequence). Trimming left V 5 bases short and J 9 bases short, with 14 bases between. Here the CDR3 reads CATSLGTLGPQHF. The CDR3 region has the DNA TGTGCCACCAGCCTGGGGACCTTAGGGCCCCAGCATTTT.

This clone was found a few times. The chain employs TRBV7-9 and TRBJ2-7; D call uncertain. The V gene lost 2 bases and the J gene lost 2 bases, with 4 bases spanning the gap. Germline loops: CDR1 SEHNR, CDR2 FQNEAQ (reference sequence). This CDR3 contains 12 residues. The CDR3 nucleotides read TGTGCCAGCAGCTTACTACCCTACGAGCAGTACTTC. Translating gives CASSLLPYEQYF.

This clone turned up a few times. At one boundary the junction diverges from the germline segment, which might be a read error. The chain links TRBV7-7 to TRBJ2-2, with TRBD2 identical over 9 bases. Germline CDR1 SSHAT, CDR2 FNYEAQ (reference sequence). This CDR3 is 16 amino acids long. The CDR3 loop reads CASSFILAGSTGELFF. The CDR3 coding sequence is TGTGCTAGCAGCTTTATTCTAGCGGGATCCACCGGGGAGCTGTTTTTT.

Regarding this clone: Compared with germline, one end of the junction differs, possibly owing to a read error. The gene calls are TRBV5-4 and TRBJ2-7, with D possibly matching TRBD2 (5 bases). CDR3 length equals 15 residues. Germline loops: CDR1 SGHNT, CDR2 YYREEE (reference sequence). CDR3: CASSHHLEGSYEQYF. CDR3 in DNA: TGCGCCAGCAGCCACCACTTAGAAGGGAGTTACGAGCAGTACTTC.